Shown below are 17 T cell receptor beta chains from a single sample sequenced in a study of CD4 T cells in relation to SARS-CoV-2 and coronaviruses. Assay used: immunoSEQ multiplex PCR; TCRdb lists only in-frame clones, some missing. This table has 20,000 to 25,000 clones, about 70% appearing once. CD4+ T cells from unexposed donors were obtained before the COVID-19 pandemic (2011-2018). CD4+ T cells were isolated from the cells after about 11 days of culture. The antigens of these receptors remain unknown. Sequencing was carried out using CD4+ T cells from PBMCs, cultured in vitro. These receptors all stem from a human donor in good health.

The chain couples TRBV12-5 to TRBJ1-1; D gene unclear. Germline V gene sequence: CDR1 LGHNT, CDR2 FRNRAP. The V end was cut by 7 bases, the J end by 1 base, with 19 bases between. CDR3 length: 16 amino acids. This CDR3 is CASAIGFPSGNTEAFF. CDR3 DNA: TGTGCTAGTGCCATTGGTTTCCCCTCGGGGAACACTGAAGCTTTCTTT.

The V gene is TRBV7-2, the J gene TRBJ2-5; the match to TRBD1 covers 10 bases. The CDR3 runs to 15 residues. Losses at the gene ends were 4 bases for V and 4 bases for J; bases not matched to a gene: 6. CDR1 and CDR2 (germline): SGHTA, FQGNSA. CDR3 amino acids: CASSSDRGLVETQYF. In DNA, the CDR3 is TGTGCCAGCAGCTCTGACAGGGGGCTGGTAGAGACCCAGTACTTC.

This clone was observed a handful of times. The chain uses TRBV7-9 and TRBJ1-6; D not certain. V was pared by 4 bases and J by 8 bases, with 12 bases between. The germline gives CDR1 SEHNR, CDR2 FQNEAQ (reference sequence). The CDR3 sequence is 14 residues long. The CDR3 DNA follows: TGTGCCAGCAGCTCGCCGATAGGTGATTCACCCCTCCACTTT. Its translation is CASSSPIGDSPLHF.

The rearrangement joins TRBV18 to TRBJ2-1; 11 bases are a match to TRBD2. The CDR3 is 16 amino acids. Germline lookup yields CDR1 KGHSH and CDR2 LQKENI. V was clipped by 3 bases and J by 0 bases; unmatched bases: 1. The DNA of the CDR3 is TGTGCCAGCTCACCGACTAGCGGGGTCTCCTACAATGAGCAGTTCTTC. This gives the protein CASSPTSGVSYNEQFF.

This sequence joins TRBV30 and TRBJ1-1; a weak D match, TRBD1 (5 bases). This CDR3 contains 12 residues. The germline V gene encodes CDR1 GTSNPN and CDR2 SVGIG (reference sequence). V lost 7 bases and J 5 bases, leaving 14 bases between the germline ends. The DNA for the CDR3 is TGTGCCTACCATTGGGGGAGGACTGAAGCTTTCTTT. Translating it yields CAYHWGRTEAFF.

This chain joins TRBV19 and TRBJ2-1, with D possibly being TRBD1 (5 bases). The CDR3 covers 12 residues. Germline V gives CDR1 LNHDA, CDR2 SQIVND (reference sequence). V lost 4 bases and J lost 5, with 6 bases in between. This CDR3 reads CASSRGDNEQFF. In nucleotides, the CDR3 is TGTGCCAGTAGTAGGGGCGACAATGAGCAGTTCTTC.

The rearrangement links TRBV6-2 or TRBV6-3 to TRBJ1-2; no clear D gene. The CDR3 has 12 residues. Between the trimmed V and J ends, which lost 0 bases and 7 bases, there was a span of 6 bases. Germline values: CDR1 MNHEY, CDR2 SVGEGT. The CDR3 nucleotides read TGTGCCAGCAGTTACTCGAGACGTGGCTACACCTTC. This translates into CASSYSRRGYTF.

V gene TRBV7-2 combines with J gene TRBJ2-5, with 13 bases identical to TRBD2. Germline V CDR1 and CDR2: SGHTA, FQGNSA. V was pared by 6 bases and J by 4 bases, with 5 bases of the junction left unmatched. CDR3 length: 15 amino acids. The DNA for the CDR3 is TGTGCCAGCAGACCTCGACTAGCGGGAGGAGAGACCCAGTACTTC. This gives the protein CASRPRLAGGETQYF.

The V gene is TRBV7-9, the J gene TRBJ1-3, with a possible D match to TRBD1 (5 bases). Germline CDR1 and CDR2: SEHNR and FQNEAQ (reference sequence). The CDR3 has 16 amino acids. V lost 1 base and J 3 bases, leaving 13 bases between the germline ends. CDR3 loop: CASSLVGGLVGNTIYF. The CDR3 coding sequence is TGTGCCAGCAGCTTAGTCGGGGGGTTAGTTGGAAACACCATATATTTT.

The chain combines TRBV7-9 with TRBJ2-5; D remains unclear. The CDR3 contains 11 residues. The V gene lost 5 bases and the J gene lost 5 bases, with 6 bases spanning the gap. Germline V gene data show CDR1 as SEHNR and CDR2 as FQNEAQ (reference sequence). The CDR3 loop is CASSSRETQYF. In DNA form, the CDR3 reads TGTGCCAGCAGCAGCCGGGAGACCCAGTACTTC. Complete variable domain (other parts from reference TRBV7-9 and TRBJ2-5): DTGVSQNPRHKITKRGQNVTFRCDPISEHNRLYWYRQTLGQGPEFLTYFQNEAQLEKSRLLSDRFSAERPKGSFSTLEIQRTEQGDSAMYLCASSSRETQYFGPGTRLLVL.

The chain uses TRBV7-2 and TRBJ1-2; 12 bases are a match to TRBD1. CDR1 and CDR2 from the germline V gene are SGHTA and FQGNSA. The CDR3 extends over 19 amino acids. The trim removed 1 base at V and 2 bases at J, leaving 11 bases unmatched. The CDR3 DNA reads as TGTGCCAGCAGCTTAGTATCCGGGACAGGGGGCTCCCTAAACTATGGCTACACCTTC. It encodes CASSLVSGTGGSLNYGYTF.

In its sample, this clone was seen once. The rearrangement links TRBV19 to TRBJ1-1; 10 nucleotides line up with TRBD1. The germline CDR1 and CDR2 sequences are LNHDA and SQIVND (reference sequence). The CDR3 runs to 18 residues. The J segment lost 0 bases and the V segment lost 7 bases, leaving 14 bases of the junction unmatched. The CDR3 DNA follows: TGTGCCAGTAACCCCCGGGACAGGGGCCGGAGCATGAACACTGAAGCTTTCTTT. Its protein is CASNPRDRGRSMNTEAFF.

This clone was seen only a few times. The V gene is TRBV6-5, the J gene TRBJ1-4; D unclear. CDR1 and CDR2 from the germline V gene are MNHEY and SVGAGI. Trimming cost V 4 bases and J 0 bases, with 9 bases left between them. CDR3 length equals 15 residues. CDR3 sequence (DNA): TGTGCCAGCAGTTTCGACCCTGCAACTAATGAAAAACTGTTTTTT. Its translation is CASSFDPATNEKLFF.

This sequence joins TRBV28 and TRBJ2-1, with 10 bases aligning to TRBD2. The V segment lost 2 bases and the J segment 7 bases; nucleotides outside the gene matches: 11. CDR1 and CDR2 from the germline V gene are MDHEN and SYDVKM. This CDR3 spans 17 amino acids. The CDR3 sequence is CASSLNLAGDLGNEQFF. Here the CDR3 DNA reads TGTGCCAGCAGTTTAAATCTAGCGGGAGATTTGGGGAATGAGCAGTTCTTC.

The chain uses TRBV6-6 and TRBJ2-3; 13 bases are shared with TRBD2. Germline V gene lookup returns CDR1 MNHNY and CDR2 SVGAGI (reference sequence). J was trimmed by 10 bases and V by 5 bases; bases with no gene match: 9. The CDR3 has 15 amino acids. CDR3 DNA: TGTGCCAGCAGTCGGACTAGCGGGGGCGCACCGGCGCAGTATTTT. It encodes CASSRTSGGAPAQYF.

The V call is TRBV7-9, the J call TRBJ2-5; 7 bases are a match to TRBD2. The germline V gene encodes CDR1 SEHNR and CDR2 FQNEAQ (reference sequence). The length of the CDR3 is 12 residues. The V segment lost 6 bases and the J segment 5 bases; nucleotides outside the gene matches: 3. The CDR3 loop is CASSRAGETQYF. CDR3 nucleotide sequence: TGTGCCAGCAGTCGAGCGGGGGAGACCCAGTACTTC.

V and J are TRBV5-1 and TRBJ2-5; no clear D gene. Germline CDR1 is SGHRS and CDR2 is YFSETQ. The CDR3 loop spans 11 amino acids. V was shortened by 2 bases and J by 3 bases, with 2 bases between the two germline ends. CDR3 amino acids: CASSFEETQYF. CDR3 DNA sequence: TGCGCCAGCAGCTTCGAAGAGACCCAGTACTTC.